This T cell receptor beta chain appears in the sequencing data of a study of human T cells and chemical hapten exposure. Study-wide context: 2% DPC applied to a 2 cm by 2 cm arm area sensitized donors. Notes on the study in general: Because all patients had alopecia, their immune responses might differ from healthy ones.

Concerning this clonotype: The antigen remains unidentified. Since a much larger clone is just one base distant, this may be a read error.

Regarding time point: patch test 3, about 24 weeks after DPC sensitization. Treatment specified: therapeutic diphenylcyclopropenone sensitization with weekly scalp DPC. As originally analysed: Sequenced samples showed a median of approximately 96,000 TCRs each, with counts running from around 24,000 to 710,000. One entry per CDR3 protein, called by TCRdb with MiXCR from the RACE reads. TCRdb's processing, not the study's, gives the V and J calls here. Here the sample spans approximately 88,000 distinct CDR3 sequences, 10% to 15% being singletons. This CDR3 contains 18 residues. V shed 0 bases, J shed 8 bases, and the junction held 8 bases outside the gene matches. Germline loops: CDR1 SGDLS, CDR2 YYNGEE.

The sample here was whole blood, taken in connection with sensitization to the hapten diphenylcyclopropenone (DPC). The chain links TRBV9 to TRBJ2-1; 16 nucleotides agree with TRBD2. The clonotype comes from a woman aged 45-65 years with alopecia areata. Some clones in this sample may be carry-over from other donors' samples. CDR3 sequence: CASSVAPGLAGGTDEQFF. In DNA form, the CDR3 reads TGTGCCAGCAGCGTAGCCCCGGGACTAGCGGGAGGGACGGATGAGCAGTTCTTC.